The TCR beta chain under discussion was sequenced for a study of radiotherapy plus CTLA-4 blockade in lung cancer. In the study overall: Around 19% of enrolled patients responded objectively, and about 31% had disease control.

General study findings and limits: Increased serum interferon-beta after radiation also reportedly predicted response strongly. Radiotherapy with ipilimumab was followed by blood expansion of tumor-derived clones.

Turning to this clone: The antigen is undetermined.

V shed 4 bases, J shed 2 bases, and the junction held 7 bases outside the gene matches. Germline V gene lookup returns CDR1 SGHRS and CDR2 YFSETQ. This CDR3 spans 16 amino acids. The data were produced by immunoSEQ multiplex PCR, yet TCRdb's version contains in-frame clones alone and is incomplete. The sample shows 40,000 to 45,000 clones, 60% to 80% of them seen only once. This clonotype was sampled from a human donor with non-small cell lung cancer who had stable disease on radiotherapy plus ipilimumab. The J gene is TRBJ2-3, the V gene TRBV5-1, with 10 nucleotides matching TRBD2. The sample was peripheral blood, taken from a patient treated with radiotherapy plus ipilimumab. The CDR3 loop is CASSPGLARVTDTQYF. The CDR3 coding sequence is TGCGCCAGCAGCCCGGGACTAGCGAGAGTCACAGATACGCAGTATTTT.